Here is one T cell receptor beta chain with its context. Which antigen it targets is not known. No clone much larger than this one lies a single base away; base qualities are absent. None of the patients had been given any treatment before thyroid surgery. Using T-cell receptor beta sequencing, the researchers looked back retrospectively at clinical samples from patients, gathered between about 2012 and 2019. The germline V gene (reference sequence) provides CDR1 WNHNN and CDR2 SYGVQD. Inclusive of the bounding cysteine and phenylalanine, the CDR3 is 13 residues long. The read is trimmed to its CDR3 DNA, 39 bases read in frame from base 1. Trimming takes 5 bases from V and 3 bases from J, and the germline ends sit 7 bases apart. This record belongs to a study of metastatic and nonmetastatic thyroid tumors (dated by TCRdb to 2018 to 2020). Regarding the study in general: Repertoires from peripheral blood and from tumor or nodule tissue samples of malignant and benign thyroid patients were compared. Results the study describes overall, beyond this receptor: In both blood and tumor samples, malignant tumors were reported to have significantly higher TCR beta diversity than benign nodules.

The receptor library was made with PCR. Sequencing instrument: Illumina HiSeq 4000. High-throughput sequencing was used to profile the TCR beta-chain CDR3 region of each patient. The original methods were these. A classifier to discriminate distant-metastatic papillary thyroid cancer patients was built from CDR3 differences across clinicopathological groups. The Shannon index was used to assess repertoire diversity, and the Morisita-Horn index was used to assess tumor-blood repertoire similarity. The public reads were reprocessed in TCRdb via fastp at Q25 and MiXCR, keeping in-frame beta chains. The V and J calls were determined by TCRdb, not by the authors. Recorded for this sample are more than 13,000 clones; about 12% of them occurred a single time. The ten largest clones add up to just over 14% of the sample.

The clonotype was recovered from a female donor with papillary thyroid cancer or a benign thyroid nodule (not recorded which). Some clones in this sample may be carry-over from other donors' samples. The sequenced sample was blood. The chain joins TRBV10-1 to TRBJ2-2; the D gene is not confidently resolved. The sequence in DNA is TGCGCCAGCAGTTATGGGGACACCGGGGAGCTGTTTTTT. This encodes CASSYGDTGELFF.